Listed below are T cell receptor beta chains from one sample, sequenced in a study of cytomegalovirus exposure and HLA in healthy donors. Here immunoSEQ multiplex PCR was the method, and the copy in TCRdb shows in-frame clones only, minus some. The table records 130,000 or so clones, roughly 86% of them present only once. The source material was PBMCs. These receptor sequences come from a young man in good health and CMV-seropositive. The CDR3 runs from the conserved cysteine through the conserved F or W. A D gene is named only where the DNA matches it firmly. The size entry is marked missing in some rows and otherwise reads once, few, many or a size class.

CDR3nt: TGCAGCGCCCCCGGTGTCCCCCGTGGGACACCAGTTGGGACTGAAGCTTTCTTT
CDR3aa: CSAPGVPRGTPVGTEAFF
v_gene: TRBV29-1
j_gene: TRBJ1-1
abundance: NA
d_gene: NA

CDR3nt: TGTGCCAGTAGTAAACTTGGAGCTGATACTGAAGCTTTCTTT
CDR3aa: CASSKLGADTEAFF
v_gene: TRBV19
j_gene: TRBJ1-1
abundance: few
d_gene: NA

CDR3nt: TGTGCCATCAGTGAGTCCGGCAGGGCCCAGCCCCAGCATTTT
CDR3aa: CAISESGRAQPQHF
v_gene: TRBV10-3
j_gene: TRBJ1-5
abundance: NA
d_gene: NA

CDR3nt: TGCAGCGTGTTGGGACAGGGGATCCCAGATACGCAGTATTTT
CDR3aa: CSVLGQGIPDTQYF
v_gene: TRBV29-1
j_gene: TRBJ2-3
abundance: NA
d_gene: TRBD1

CDR3nt: TGTGCCAGTCGGTCGGACAGGGCCACAGGGGGCTACACCTTC
CDR3aa: CASRSDRATGGYTF
v_gene: TRBV2
j_gene: TRBJ1-2
abundance: NA
d_gene: TRBD1

CDR3nt: TGTGCCAGCAGCTGGGACTTCAACACCGGGGAGCTGTTTTTT
CDR3aa: CASSWDFNTGELFF
v_gene: TRBV5-4
j_gene: TRBJ2-2
abundance: NA
d_gene: NA

CDR3nt: TGCGCCAGCAGCCAAGTGTCGGGGGGAGCTAACTATGGCTACACCTTC
CDR3aa: CASSQVSGGANYGYTF
v_gene: TRBV4-1
j_gene: TRBJ1-2
abundance: NA
d_gene: NA

CDR3nt: TGTGCCAGCAGCTCCAGATTACTTACTAGCGGAAGCACAGATACGCAGTATTTT
CDR3aa: CASSSRLLTSGSTDTQYF
v_gene: TRBV13
j_gene: TRBJ2-3
abundance: NA
d_gene: TRBD2

CDR3nt: TGCGCCAGCAGCCCCGTTCGGACAGATTATGGCTACACCTTC
CDR3aa: CASSPVRTDYGYTF
v_gene: TRBV4-1
j_gene: TRBJ1-2
abundance: NA
d_gene: NA

CDR3nt: TGTGCCAGCAGTTTATCGCCTAGCTCCGAGCAGTACTTC
CDR3aa: CASSLSPSSEQYF
v_gene: TRBV27
j_gene: TRBJ2-7
abundance: NA
d_gene: NA

CDR3nt: TGCAGTGCTAGAGATCGTGAAAAACTGTTTTTT
CDR3aa: CSARDREKLFF
v_gene: TRBV20-1
j_gene: TRBJ1-4
abundance: NA
d_gene: NA

CDR3nt: TGTGCCAGCAGTTTAACGGTCTCTGGGCGACAGTACTTC
CDR3aa: CASSLTVSGRQYF
v_gene: TRBV6-5
j_gene: TRBJ2-7
abundance: NA
d_gene: NA

CDR3nt: TGTGCCAGCAGCTTAGAACTAGCGGATGAGCAGTTCTTC
CDR3aa: CASSLELADEQFF
v_gene: TRBV7-8
j_gene: TRBJ2-1
abundance: few
d_gene: TRBD2

CDR3nt: TGTGCCAGTACTTCTGCGCGGCTTAATGAAAAACTGTTTTTT
CDR3aa: CASTSARLNEKLFF
v_gene: TRBV19
j_gene: TRBJ1-4
abundance: NA
d_gene: NA

CDR3nt: TGTGCCAGCAGAGGCCTAGGAACCGAGCAGTACTTC
CDR3aa: CASRGLGTEQYF
v_gene: TRBV6-5
j_gene: TRBJ2-7
abundance: NA
d_gene: NA

CDR3nt: TGTGCCAGTAGTATAACGGACAGGGGGGCAAGCGGCTACACCTTC
CDR3aa: CASSITDRGASGYTF
v_gene: TRBV19
j_gene: TRBJ1-2
abundance: NA
d_gene: TRBD1

CDR3nt: TGTGCCAGCAGCCGGGGACTAGCGGGCCCGAGCTCGGGAACCTACAATGAGCAGTTCTTC
CDR3aa: CASSRGLAGPSSGTYNEQFF
v_gene: TRBV4-2
j_gene: TRBJ2-1
abundance: few
d_gene: TRBD2

CDR3nt: TGTGCCAGCAGCTTAGATGGGCTAGCGGGAGTCAATGAGCAGTTCTTC
CDR3aa: CASSLDGLAGVNEQFF
v_gene: TRBV11-2
j_gene: TRBJ2-1
abundance: NA
d_gene: TRBD2

CDR3nt: TGTGCCAGCAGCCCCCGGGACAGCGCCTACGAGCAGTACTTC
CDR3aa: CASSPRDSAYEQYF
v_gene: TRBV9
j_gene: TRBJ2-7
abundance: NA
d_gene: TRBD1

CDR3nt: TGTGCCAGCAGCGTAGCAAATGAGCAGTTCTTC
CDR3aa: CASSVANEQFF
v_gene: TRBV9
j_gene: TRBJ2-1
abundance: NA
d_gene: NA

CDR3nt: TGTGCCAGCGCCGTGCGGACAGCCCGCCAGACCTCTGGAAACACCATATATTTT
CDR3aa: CASAVRTARQTSGNTIYF
v_gene: TRBV7-9
j_gene: TRBJ1-3
abundance: NA
d_gene: NA

CDR3nt: TGTGCCAGCAATACAGGGGCCTTCTCTGGAAACACCATATATTTT
CDR3aa: CASNTGAFSGNTIYF
v_gene: TRBV28
j_gene: TRBJ1-3
abundance: NA
d_gene: TRBD1

CDR3nt: TGCAGCACATATCGGGGGGGCGTGGAGACCCAGTACTTC
CDR3aa: CSTYRGGVETQYF
v_gene: TRBV29-1
j_gene: TRBJ2-5
abundance: NA
d_gene: TRBD2

CDR3nt: TGTGCCAGCAGTTTTGGAGGCGGGGAGCTGTTTTTT
CDR3aa: CASSFGGGELFF
v_gene: TRBV27
j_gene: TRBJ2-2
abundance: NA
d_gene: NA

CDR3nt: TGCACCAGCAGCCAAGATCATTCCAGCGGGAGGGCCCAAGAGACCCAGTACTTC
CDR3aa: CTSSQDHSSGRAQETQYF
v_gene: TRBV1
j_gene: TRBJ2-5
abundance: NA
d_gene: NA

CDR3nt: TGTGCCAGCAGTTTCCGGGGGGCCGGGAGCGCAGATACGCAGTATTTT
CDR3aa: CASSFRGAGSADTQYF
v_gene: TRBV27
j_gene: TRBJ2-3
abundance: NA
d_gene: NA

CDR3nt: TGCGCCAGCAGCTTGGAGTGGGAGAAGAACACTGAAGCTTTCTTT
CDR3aa: CASSLEWEKNTEAFF
v_gene: TRBV5-1
j_gene: TRBJ1-1
abundance: NA
d_gene: NA

CDR3nt: TGCGCCAGCAGCCAAGTGGCGGAGGGATACGAGCAGTACTTC
CDR3aa: CASSQVAEGYEQYF
v_gene: TRBV4-1
j_gene: TRBJ2-7
abundance: NA
d_gene: NA

CDR3nt: TGCGCCAGCAGCCGTACCGTTATCGGGACAGTTAATTCACCCCTCCACTTT
CDR3aa: CASSRTVIGTVNSPLHF
v_gene: TRBV4-1
j_gene: TRBJ1-6
abundance: NA
d_gene: TRBD1

CDR3nt: TGTGCCTGGAGTCGGACAGGGGTAATCTACGAGCAGTACTTC
CDR3aa: CAWSRTGVIYEQYF
v_gene: TRBV30
j_gene: TRBJ2-7
abundance: NA
d_gene: TRBD1

CDR3nt: TGTGCCAGCAGCTTAATCAGGGATTCGGACACTGAAGCTTTCTTT
CDR3aa: CASSLIRDSDTEAFF
v_gene: TRBV7-9
j_gene: TRBJ1-1
abundance: few
d_gene: NA

CDR3nt: TGTGCCAGCAGTGGAGGGGACAGGGGATCTGGGGCCAACGTCCTGACTTTC
CDR3aa: CASSGGDRGSGANVLTF
v_gene: TRBV6-1
j_gene: TRBJ2-6
abundance: few
d_gene: TRBD1

CDR3nt: TGCGCCAGCAGCACCGGGACAGGGAGGGCCAACGTCCTGACTTTC
CDR3aa: CASSTGTGRANVLTF
v_gene: TRBV5-1
j_gene: TRBJ2-6
abundance: NA
d_gene: TRBD1

CDR3nt: TGTGCCAGCAGCCAAGACGCGGGAATGCAGTATTTT
CDR3aa: CASSQDAGMQYF
v_gene: TRBV4-2
j_gene: TRBJ2-3
abundance: NA
d_gene: NA

CDR3nt: TGTGCCAGCAGCAACCGGGACAGGGGGTACACCGGGGAGCTGTTTTTT
CDR3aa: CASSNRDRGYTGELFF
v_gene: TRBV9
j_gene: TRBJ2-2
abundance: NA
d_gene: TRBD1

CDR3nt: TGTGCCAGCAGCCATAACAGGGGGGCTGAAGCTTTCTTT
CDR3aa: CASSHNRGAEAFF
v_gene: TRBV11-2
j_gene: TRBJ1-1
abundance: NA
d_gene: TRBD1

CDR3nt: TGCAGCGTTTCCCCAGAAGAGACCCAGTACTTC
CDR3aa: CSVSPEETQYF
v_gene: TRBV29-1
j_gene: TRBJ2-5
abundance: NA
d_gene: NA

CDR3nt: TGTGCCAGCACCGACAGGGGGCGCACGGGCACCGGGGAGCTGTTTTTT
CDR3aa: CASTDRGRTGTGELFF
v_gene: TRBV2
j_gene: TRBJ2-2
abundance: NA
d_gene: TRBD1

CDR3nt: TGTGCTAGTGGTTTGGTCGCCAAGGGGTATGGCTACACCTTC
CDR3aa: CASGLVAKGYGYTF
v_gene: TRBV12-5
j_gene: TRBJ1-2
abundance: NA
d_gene: NA

CDR3nt: TGCGCCAGCAGCCCCCGACAGGGGGCAACCAACGAGCAGTACTTC
CDR3aa: CASSPRQGATNEQYF
v_gene: TRBV10-1
j_gene: TRBJ2-7
abundance: NA
d_gene: TRBD1

CDR3nt: TGTGCCAGCAGTTACGACAGGGCCGGGGAGACCCAGTACTTC
CDR3aa: CASSYDRAGETQYF
v_gene: TRBV6-5
j_gene: TRBJ2-5
abundance: NA
d_gene: TRBD1

CDR3nt: TGTGCCAGCAGCTTCTGGAGTAATGAAAAACTGTTTTTT
CDR3aa: CASSFWSNEKLFF
v_gene: TRBV5-6
j_gene: TRBJ1-4
abundance: NA
d_gene: NA

CDR3nt: TGTGCCAGCAGCCCTCGACCGGGACAGGGGACTGAAGCTTTCTTT
CDR3aa: CASSPRPGQGTEAFF
v_gene: TRBV7-3
j_gene: TRBJ1-1
abundance: NA
d_gene: TRBD1

CDR3nt: TGCAGCGTGACCGGGACTAGCGGAGACTCCTACGAGCAGTACTTC
CDR3aa: CSVTGTSGDSYEQYF
v_gene: TRBV29-1
j_gene: TRBJ2-7
abundance: few
d_gene: TRBD2

CDR3nt: TGTGCCAGCAGCAACCTACGACAGGGAGGTCCTGAAGCTTTCTTT
CDR3aa: CASSNLRQGGPEAFF
v_gene: TRBV7-9
j_gene: TRBJ1-1
abundance: few
d_gene: TRBD1

CDR3nt: TGTGCCACCAATTCACCCAGGGGGCAGTGGACCGGGGAGCTGTTTTTT
CDR3aa: CATNSPRGQWTGELFF
v_gene: TRBV28
j_gene: TRBJ2-2
abundance: NA
d_gene: TRBD1

CDR3nt: TGTGCCAGCAGTGCGGGACAGGGGAGAAAACTGTTTTTT
CDR3aa: CASSAGQGRKLFF
v_gene: TRBV27
j_gene: TRBJ1-4
abundance: NA
d_gene: TRBD1

CDR3nt: TGTGCCAGCACACCAGGGGTCTCGTCGGGAAACACCATATATTTT
CDR3aa: CASTPGVSSGNTIYF
v_gene: TRBV28
j_gene: TRBJ1-3
abundance: NA
d_gene: NA

CDR3nt: TGTGCCAGCAGCCCCAGGACAGGGACCCGCACAGATACGCAGTATTTT
CDR3aa: CASSPRTGTRTDTQYF
v_gene: TRBV5-6
j_gene: TRBJ2-3
abundance: NA
d_gene: TRBD1